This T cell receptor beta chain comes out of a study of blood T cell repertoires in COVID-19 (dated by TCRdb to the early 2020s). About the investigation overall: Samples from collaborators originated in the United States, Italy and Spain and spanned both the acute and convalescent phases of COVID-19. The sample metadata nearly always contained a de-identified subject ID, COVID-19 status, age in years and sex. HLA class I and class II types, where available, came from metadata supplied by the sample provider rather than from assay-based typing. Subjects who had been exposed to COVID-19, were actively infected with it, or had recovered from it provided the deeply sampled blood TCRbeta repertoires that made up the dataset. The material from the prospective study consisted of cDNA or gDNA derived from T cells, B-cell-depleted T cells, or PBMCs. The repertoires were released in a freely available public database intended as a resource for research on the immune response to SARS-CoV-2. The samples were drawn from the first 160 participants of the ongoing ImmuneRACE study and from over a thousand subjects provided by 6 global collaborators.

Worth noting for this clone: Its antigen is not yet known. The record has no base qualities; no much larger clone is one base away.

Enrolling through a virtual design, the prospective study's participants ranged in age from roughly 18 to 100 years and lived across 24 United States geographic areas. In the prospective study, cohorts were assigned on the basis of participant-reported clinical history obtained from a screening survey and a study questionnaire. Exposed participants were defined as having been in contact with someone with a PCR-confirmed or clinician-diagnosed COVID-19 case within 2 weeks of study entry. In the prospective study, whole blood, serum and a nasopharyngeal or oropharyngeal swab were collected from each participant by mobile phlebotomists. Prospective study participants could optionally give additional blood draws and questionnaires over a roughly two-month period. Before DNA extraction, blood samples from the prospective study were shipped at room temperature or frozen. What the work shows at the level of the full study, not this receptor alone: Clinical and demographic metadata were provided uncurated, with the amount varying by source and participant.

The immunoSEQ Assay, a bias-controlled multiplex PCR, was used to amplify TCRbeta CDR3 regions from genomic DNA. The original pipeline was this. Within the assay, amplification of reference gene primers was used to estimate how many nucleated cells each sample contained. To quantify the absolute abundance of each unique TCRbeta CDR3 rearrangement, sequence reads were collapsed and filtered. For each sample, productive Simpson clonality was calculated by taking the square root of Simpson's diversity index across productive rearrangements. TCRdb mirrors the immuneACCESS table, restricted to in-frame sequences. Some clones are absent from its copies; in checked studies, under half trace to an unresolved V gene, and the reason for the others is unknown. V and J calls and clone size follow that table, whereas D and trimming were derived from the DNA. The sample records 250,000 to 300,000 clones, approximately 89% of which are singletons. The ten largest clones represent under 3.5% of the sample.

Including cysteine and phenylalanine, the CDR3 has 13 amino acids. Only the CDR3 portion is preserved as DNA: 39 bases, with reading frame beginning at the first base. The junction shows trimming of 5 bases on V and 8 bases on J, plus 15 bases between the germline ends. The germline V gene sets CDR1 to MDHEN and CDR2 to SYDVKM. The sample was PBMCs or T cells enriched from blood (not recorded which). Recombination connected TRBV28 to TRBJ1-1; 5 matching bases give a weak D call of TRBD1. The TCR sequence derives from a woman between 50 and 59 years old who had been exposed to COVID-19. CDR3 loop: CASSLTGDSEAFF. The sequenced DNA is TGTGCCAGCAGTCTCACGGGGGACTCCGAAGCTTTCTTT.